The 29 T cell receptor beta chains presented below share a single source sample, sequenced in a study of human T cells and chemical hapten exposure (dated by TCRdb to about 2021). The sample's time point label, decoded: patch test 1, 2 weeks after DPC sensitization. This specimen's treatment or condition label, interpreted: therapeutic diphenylcyclopropenone sensitization with weekly scalp DPC. Library prep was done by RACE. Data came from a NextSeq 500. The public reads were reanalyzed by TCRdb: fastp trimming at Q25, MiXCR alignment, in-frame beta chains only. Rows with a matching CDR3 protein are joined into one entry that keeps the most common DNA and genes. Present in this sample are around 69,000 distinct CDR3 sequences, around 10% of which were seen just once. The biggest ten clones account for 3% to 3.5% of the sample. Specimen: whole blood, collected in connection with sensitization to the hapten diphenylcyclopropenone (DPC). The receptor set was obtained from a woman aged 40 to 49 with alopecia areata. Some clones in this sample may be carry-over from other donors' samples.

The chain links TRBV12-3 or TRBV12-4 to TRBJ1-2; tentatively, D is TRBD1 (5 bases). The V gene lost 1 base and the J gene lost 5 bases, with 11 bases spanning the gap. The CDR3 sequence is 14 residues long. CDR3 sequence: CASSLGGQGYGYTF. CDR3 in DNA: TGTGCCAGCAGTTTAGGAGGTCAGGGATATGGCTACACCTTC.

This clonotype was counted ten times or more. The rearrangement joins TRBV20-1 to TRBJ1-2; no firm D call. The length of the CDR3 is 13 residues. Between the trimmed V and J ends, which lost 0 bases and 8 bases, there was a span of 13 bases. Germline V gene sequence: CDR1 DFQATT, CDR2 SNEGSKA (reference sequence). CDR3 protein: CSAREGSFDGYTF. The CDR3 bases are TGCAGTGCTAGAGAAGGTTCCTTTGACGGCTACACCTTC.

This clonotype was counted ten times or more. The rearrangement uses TRBV2 and TRBJ2-1; TRBD2 aligns across 8 bases. Germline-derived CDR1 and CDR2 are SNHLY and FYNNEI. J gave up 9 bases and V 8 bases, and 15 bases lay outside the gene matches. The CDR3 totals 15 residues. CDR3 DNA: TGTGCCAGCTCTTTACTCCGGGGGGGGCCCAGTGAGCAGTTCTTC. Translating it yields CASSLLRGGPSEQFF.

This chain links TRBV10-1 with TRBJ1-1; D remains unclear. CDR3 size: 14 residues. Trimming pared 6 bases from V and 4 bases from J, leaving 15 bases between. Germline V gene lookup returns CDR1 WNHNN and CDR2 SYGVQD (reference sequence). CDR3: CASSASSSGTEAFF. DNA of the CDR3: TGCGCCAGCAGCGCCTCATCGTCGGGCACTGAAGCTTTCTTT.

Many counts were recorded for this clonotype. This sequence joins TRBV29-1 and TRBJ1-1; D unclear. CDR3 length equals 13 residues. Per germline, CDR1 SQVTM and CDR2 ANQGSEA. V shed 4 bases and J shed 4 bases, with 13 bases lying between them. CDR3 sequence: CSVGLTWSTEAFF. As DNA, the CDR3 is TGCAGCGTTGGTCTTACCTGGAGCACTGAAGCTTTCTTT.

The table lists this clonotype with many counts. V is TRBV7-9 and J is TRBJ1-3; 7 nucleotides match TRBD1. Looked up from germline, CDR1 is SEHNR and CDR2 is FQNEAQ (reference sequence). The CDR3 contains 14 residues. With 3 bases clipped from V and 4 bases from J, the junction kept 3 bases outside the gene matches. The CDR3 is CASSFTGAGNTIYF. The CDR3 DNA follows: TGTGCCAGCAGCTTTACAGGGGCGGGAAACACCATATATTTT.

There are a few counts of this clonotype. The V call is TRBV6-5, the J call TRBJ2-7; 7 bases match TRBD1. The V and J ends lost 6 bases and 1 base, in that order; junction bases with no gene match: 6. CDR1 MNHEY and CDR2 SVGAGI come from the germline V gene. This CDR3 region has 14 residues. The CDR3 DNA sequence: TGTGCCAGCAGGTCGACAGGGAAATCCTACGAGCAGTACTTC. As protein: CASRSTGKSYEQYF.

Ten or more counts support this clonotype. V and J are TRBV30 and TRBJ2-1; D gene unclear. CDR1 and CDR2 from the germline V gene are GTSNPN and SVGIG (reference sequence). The CDR3 has 10 residues. With 0 bases removed from V and 9 bases from J, the gap between germline ends came to 3 bases. CDR3 coding DNA: TGTGCCTGGAGTGTGTCTGAGCAGTTCTTC. It translates to CAWSVSEQFF. Full variable domain (outside the CDR3, taken from reference TRBV30 and TRBJ2-1): SQTIHQWPATLVQPVGSPLSLECTVEGTSNPNLYWYRQAAGRGLQLLFYSVGIGQISSEVPQNLSASRPQDRQFILSSKKLLLSDSGFYLCAWSVSEQFFGPGTRLTVL.

This rearrangement joins TRBV4-1 to TRBJ2-7; 13 bases align to TRBD2. The CDR3 is made up of 15 amino acids. J lost 4 bases, V lost 4 bases, and 4 bases had no gene match. Germline values: CDR1 MGHRA, CDR2 YSYEKL. The CDR3 here is CASSPGLAGAYEQYF. CDR3 bases: TGCGCCAGCAGCCCTGGACTAGCGGGGGCTTACGAGCAGTACTTC.

V gene TRBV12-3 or TRBV12-4 combines with J gene TRBJ1-5; D gene uncertain. Trimming took off 3 bases at V and 7 bases at J, with 10 bases between the two ends. There are 13 residues in the CDR3. In DNA, the CDR3 is TGTGCCAGCAGTTTGAGGGAAGGACAGCCCCAGCATTTT. This encodes CASSLREGQPQHF.

CDR3 nucleotides: TGTGCCAGCAGCCGATTGGCAGGGACCTTTGGAAACACCATATATTTT. Protein sequence: CASSRLAGTFGNTIYF. The chain couples TRBV3-1 to TRBJ1-3, with D maybe TRBD1 (5 bases). V was clipped by 4 bases and J by 3 bases, with 16 bases between them. The CDR3 runs 16 residues. Germline-derived CDR1 and CDR2 are LGHDT and YNNKEL (reference sequence).

This clonotype was counted at least ten times. The chain combines TRBV29-1 with TRBJ2-3; 7 nucleotides line up with TRBD1. The CDR3 is made up of 15 amino acids. Per germline, CDR1 SQVTM and CDR2 ANQGSEA. V shed 7 bases, J shed 1 base, and the junction held 11 bases outside the gene matches. The CDR3: CSGKKGGVRTDTQYF. The CDR3 region has the DNA TGCAGCGGCAAGAAAGGGGGCGTTCGCACAGATACGCAGTATTTT.

This clonotype has just a few counts. The V call is TRBV6-5, the J call TRBJ1-5, with TRBD1 matching 8 bases. This CDR3 is built from 14 residues. Losses at the gene ends were 6 bases for V and 4 bases for J; bases not matched to a gene: 5. Germline V gene lookup returns CDR1 MNHEY and CDR2 SVGAGI. CDR3: CASRRTGRNQPQHF. The CDR3 region has the DNA TGTGCCAGCAGGAGGACAGGGAGGAATCAGCCCCAGCATTTT.

This clonotype has ten or more counts. V gene TRBV4-1 combines with J gene TRBJ1-5; 8 bases match TRBD1. The germline V gene has CDR1 MGHRA and CDR2 YSYEKL. The CDR3 is 17 amino acids. Trimming took 0 bases from V and 7 from J; bases not matched to a gene: 11. In DNA, the CDR3 is TGCGCCAGCAGCCAAGATGTGAGGCAGGGGGCCCTCCAGCCCCAGCATTTT. It translates to CASSQDVRQGALQPQHF.

Ten or more counts support this clonotype. This sequence joins TRBV6-2 or TRBV6-3 and TRBJ2-5; D may be TRBD2 (6 bases). V lost 0 bases and J lost 4, with 12 bases in between. CDR1 and CDR2 (germline): MNHEY, SVGEGT. The CDR3 is 15 amino acids. The CDR3 here is CASSYSPGRGETQYF. CDR3 bases: TGTGCCAGCAGTTACTCCCCCGGGAGAGGAGAGACCCAGTACTTC.

The V call is TRBV12-3 or TRBV12-4, the J call TRBJ2-7, with a possible D match to TRBD2 (6 bases). CDR3 length: 13 residues. V dropped 6 bases and J dropped 4 bases, with 13 bases sitting between them. CDR3 residues: CASSRGNWYEQYF. CDR3 in DNA: TGTGCCAGCAGCCGGGGGAACTGGTACGAGCAGTACTTC.

In its sample, this clonotype was seen many times. The chain combines TRBV7-2 with TRBJ1-1, with 9 bases fitting TRBD1. Germline loops: CDR1 SGHTA, CDR2 FQGNSA. J lost 11 bases, V lost 4 bases, and 5 bases had no gene match. CDR3 length: 12 residues. CDR3 sequence reads: CASSYLQGAAFF. CDR3 coding DNA: TGTGCCAGCAGCTACTTACAGGGGGCGGCTTTCTTT.

In this sample, this clonotype turned up many times. The chain couples TRBV5-6 to TRBJ1-2; TRBD1 agrees at 9 bases. CDR1 and CDR2 (germline): SGHDT, YYEEEE. Losses at the gene ends were 4 bases for V and 8 bases for J; bases not matched to a gene: 9. The CDR3 length is 14 residues. In DNA, the CDR3 is TGTGCCAGCAGCCGGGGACAGGGTCAATGGGGCTACACCTTC. Encoded protein: CASSRGQGQWGYTF.

This clonotype was observed a handful of times. The V and J genes are TRBV10-2 and TRBJ1-5, with 7 bases lining up with TRBD1. There are 15 residues in the CDR3. Germline-derived CDR1 and CDR2 are WSHSY and SAAADI. The V segment lost 2 bases and the J segment 7 bases; nucleotides outside the gene matches: 8. The CDR3 DNA follows: TGCGCCAGCAGTGAGGGTGGAGGGGGCCTACAGCCCCAGCATTTT. Protein sequence: CASSEGGGGLQPQHF.

The chain combines TRBV11-2 with TRBJ2-5; D possibly corresponds to TRBD2 (6 bases). The V end was cut by 1 base, the J end by 2 bases, with 14 bases between. Germline CDR1 reads SGHAT; CDR2 reads FQNNGV. The CDR3 loop spans 16 amino acids. The CDR3: CASSLGASAYQETQYF. CDR3 coding DNA: TGTGCCAGCAGCTTAGGTGCTAGCGCGTATCAAGAGACCCAGTACTTC.

The chain combines TRBV20-1 with TRBJ1-1; D uncertain. Germline V gives CDR1 DFQATT, CDR2 SNEGSKA (reference sequence). The V and J ends lost 5 bases and 3 bases respectively, with 10 bases between them. CDR3 size: 12 residues. The CDR3 here is CSAEVYDTEAFF. As DNA, the CDR3 is TGCAGTGCTGAGGTATACGACACTGAAGCTTTCTTT.

The chain has TRBV19 and TRBJ2-1; 12 bases match TRBD1. Germline CDR1 reads LNHDA; CDR2 reads SQIVND (reference sequence). The CDR3 length is 15 residues. Trimming took 8 bases from V and 6 from J; bases not matched to a gene: 8. Here the CDR3 DNA reads TGTGCCAGTTCGCGCCGGGACAGGGGGCGCAATGAGCAGTTCTTC. It translates to CASSRRDRGRNEQFF.

Notes on this clonotype: One junction end disagrees with the germline gene, perhaps due to a read error. The V gene is TRBV6-2 or TRBV6-3, the J gene TRBJ2-5; TRBD1 matches 10 bases. Germline V gene data show CDR1 as MNHEY and CDR2 as SVGEGT. CDR3 length: 13 amino acids. CDR3 DNA: TGTGTCAGCAGCTGGGACAGGGGTGAGACCCAGTACTTC. Translated, it gives CVSSWDRGETQYF.

This clonotype was seen repeatedly, ten times or more. The rearrangement links TRBV28 to TRBJ1-1; no definite D call. V was pared by 5 bases and J by 10 bases, with 11 bases between. The CDR3 has 11 residues. The germline V gene has CDR1 MDHEN and CDR2 SYDVKM. The CDR3 coding sequence is TGTGCCAGCAGTCCCCCCCCTGGAGCTTTCTTT. Translating gives CASSPPPGAFF.

This clonotype was counted at least ten times. V usage is TRBV9 and J usage is TRBJ1-2; D gene uncertain. Trimming removed 0 bases from V and 8 bases from J, with 11 bases in between. Germline-derived CDR1 and CDR2 are SGDLS and YYNGEE. The CDR3 totals 13 residues. The CDR3 spells CASSVGAIWGYTF. The DNA of the CDR3 is TGTGCCAGCAGCGTAGGAGCTATTTGGGGCTACACCTTC.

In the case of this clonotype: One end of the junction does not line up with germline, which may come from a read error. J is TRBJ1-2 and V is TRBV23-1, with 7 bases lining up with TRBD1. TRBV23-1 is annotated as an ORF whose role is uncertain. The CDR3 extends over 19 amino acids. The DNA of the CDR3 is TGCGCCAGCAGTCTTCACCCCGGGACAGTACTCCTCGGTGGCTATGTCTACACCTTC. It encodes CASSLHPGTVLLGGYVYTF.

This clonotype occurred many times. The chain recombines TRBV18 with TRBJ1-5; no definite D call. The CDR3 covers 13 residues. Germline V lookup: CDR1 KGHSH, CDR2 LQKENI. Trimming pared 4 bases from V and 4 bases from J, leaving 8 bases between. The CDR3 protein is CASSRDTNQPQHF. The CDR3 DNA reads as TGTGCCAGCTCACGAGACACTAATCAGCCCCAGCATTTT.

This clonotype was observed at least ten times. V and J are TRBV7-9 and TRBJ2-5; tentative D call: TRBD2 (5 bases). CDR3 length equals 14 residues. Germline values: CDR1 SEHNR, CDR2 FQNEAQ (reference sequence). V was trimmed by 3 bases and J by 2 bases, leaving 10 bases between them. The chain's CDR3 is CASSFIGLQETQYF. As DNA, the CDR3 is TGTGCCAGCAGCTTCATTGGACTGCAAGAGACCCAGTACTTC. Supplemented by reference TRBV7-9 and TRBJ2-5, the full variable domain reads DTGVSQNPRHKITKRGQNVTFRCDPISEHNRLYWYRQTLGQGPEFLTYFQNEAQLEKSRLLSDRFSAERPKGSFSTLEIQRTEQGDSAMYLCASSFIGLQETQYFGPGTRLLVL.

The chain uses TRBV4-2 and TRBJ2-1, with TRBD2 identical over 8 bases. The J call may be incorrect, as the DNA end agrees better with TRBJ2-7. Germline V gene lookup returns CDR1 LGHNA and CDR2 YNFKEQ. This CDR3 is built from 18 residues. The chain's CDR3 is CASSQDSDSGAIYNEQYF. The DNA of the CDR3 is TGTGCCAGCAGCCAAGATTCAGATAGCGGGGCGATCTACAATGAGCAGTACTTC.